This section outlines one T cell receptor beta chain sequence together with its context. An input of about 0.5 to 1 ug of RNA was subjected to reverse transcription using random hexamers. Amplification of TCR beta CDR3 was carried out by immunoSEQ multiplex PCR, which covered 54 Vbeta and 13 Jbeta segments. TCRdb redid the calling of the immunoSEQ multiplex PCR reads with MiXCR, one entry per CDR3 protein. The table shows just over 150,000 distinct CDR3 sequences, with roughly 96% occurring only once. The sample belongs to a study of CD8 T cells in Susac syndrome. CD8+ and CD4+ T cells from blood underwent TCR beta sequencing. The CDR3 extends over 14 amino acids. Germline V gene sequence: CDR1 SGDLS, CDR2 YYNGEE. V was trimmed by 0 bases and J by 1 base, leaving 7 bases between them.

Sequenced input: CD8+ T cells from PBMCs. This TCR derives from a human donor with multiple sclerosis. The chain recombines TRBV9 with TRBJ1-1; D is unresolved. CDR3 in amino acids: CASSVERQNTEAFF. CDR3 DNA sequence: TGTGCCAGCAGCGTAGAAAGACAGAACACTGAAGCTTTCTTT.